The 29 T cell receptor beta chains below come from one sample, sequenced in a study of post-analysis software for immune sequencing data. Study results and limitations: Patients showed TRBV5-6, TRBV5-1 and TRBV20-1 among 4 or 5 TRBV segments more frequent than in controls.

The TCR beta cDNA libraries contained unique molecular identifiers. TCRdb re-called the PCR reads with MiXCR, one entry per CDR3 protein. The sample consists of roughly 600,000 distinct CDR3 sequences, roughly 46% of them appearing once. For these TCRs, the target antigens are not known. Material for sequencing was blood. The receptors derive from a girl aged 10-17 years with multiple sclerosis.

This clonotype has just a few counts. The chain couples TRBV7-6 to TRBJ2-1, with 12 bases that match TRBD2. The CDR3 has 14 amino acids. With V trimmed by 5 bases and J by 5 bases, 1 base remained unmatched. CDR1 and CDR2 from the germline V gene are SGHVS and FNYEAQ. The CDR3: CASSRTSGNNEQFF. CDR3 bases: TGTGCCAGCAGCCGGACTAGCGGGAACAATGAGCAGTTCTTC.

The chain joins TRBV3-1 to TRBJ1-4; D gene unclear. Germline V gene data show CDR1 as LGHDT and CDR2 as YNNKEL (reference sequence). The V gene lost 1 base and the J gene lost 5 bases, with 11 bases spanning the gap. The CDR3 spans 15 residues. The CDR3 here is CASSQGSRQNEKLFF. As DNA, the CDR3 is TGTGCCAGCAGCCAAGGATCCAGACAAAATGAAAAACTGTTTTTT.

The rearrangement links TRBV5-1 to TRBJ1-5, with D uncertain. V lost 4 bases and J lost 3, with 17 bases in between. CDR3 length equals 16 residues. The germline gives CDR1 SGHRS, CDR2 YFSETQ. Here the CDR3 DNA reads TGCGCCAGCAGCCCCGGCGATAGGGCAAACAATCAGCCCCAGCATTTT. This codes for CASSPGDRANNQPQHF.

This chain links TRBV28 with TRBJ1-1, with D tentatively TRBD1 (6 bases). V gave up 7 bases and J gave up 3 bases, with 15 bases separating them. Germline assignment: CDR1 MDHEN and CDR2 SYDVKM. The length of the CDR3 is 14 residues. The CDR3 here is CASTAEGGDTEAFF. The CDR3 DNA is TGTGCCAGCACCGCGGAGGGGGGGGACACTGAAGCTTTCTTT.

This clonotype was detected a few times. The chain carries TRBV7-2 and TRBJ1-6; no firm D call. V was cut by 4 bases and J by 10 bases, with 8 bases left in between. The CDR3 loop spans 12 amino acids. Germline lookup yields CDR1 SGHTA and CDR2 FQGNSA. The CDR3 here is CASSSLGSPLHF. In DNA, the CDR3 is TGTGCCAGCAGCTCGCTAGGGTCACCCCTCCACTTT.

This clonotype has just a few counts. The chain couples TRBV4-1 to TRBJ2-5; 7 nucleotides align to TRBD2. Per the germline V gene, CDR1 is MGHRA and CDR2 is YSYEKL. Unmatched junction bases numbered 10, after V lost 4 bases and J lost 5 bases. The CDR3 length is 15 residues. The CDR3 DNA reads TGCGCCAGCAGCCCCGACGGGCTAGCGGAGGAGACCCAGTACTTC. It is translated as CASSPDGLAEETQYF.

The V and J genes are TRBV29-1 and TRBJ2-3; no reliable D call. The CDR3 contains 12 residues. Between the trimmed V and J ends, which lost 3 bases and 6 bases, there was a span of 10 bases. From germline, CDR1 is SQVTM and CDR2 ANQGSEA. CDR3 nucleotide sequence: TGCAGCGTTGATGACCCAGCGGATACGCAGTATTTT. Its protein product is CSVDDPADTQYF.

J is TRBJ2-1 and V is TRBV20-1; D perhaps matches TRBD1 (5 bases). Looked up from germline, CDR1 is DFQATT and CDR2 is SNEGSKA (reference sequence). Trimming took 6 bases from V and 0 from J, leaving 15 bases between them. The CDR3 covers 15 residues. The CDR3 DNA sequence: TGCAGTGCCCCCCAGGGAACGATCTCCTACAATGAGCAGTTCTTC. It is translated as CSAPQGTISYNEQFF.

This clonotype appeared a single time. The chain has TRBV4-1 and TRBJ1-2; TRBD1 might be the D (5 bases). Germline CDR1 is MGHRA and CDR2 is YSYEKL. V was shortened by 0 bases and J by 0 bases, with 11 bases between the two germline ends. This CDR3 contains 16 residues. This CDR3 is CASSQEWGVANYGYTF. CDR3 in DNA: TGCGCCAGCAGCCAAGAATGGGGGGTGGCTAACTATGGCTACACCTTC.

This clonotype appeared a few times. This chain joins TRBV29-1 and TRBJ1-2, with 7 bases lining up with TRBD1. Germline V gene lookup returns CDR1 SQVTM and CDR2 ANQGSEA. The CDR3 loop spans 9 amino acids. V trimming: 7 bases; J trimming: 10 bases; junction bases outside the gene matches: 3. The CDR3 DNA is TGCAGCGCCGGACAGGCCTACACCTTC. Protein sequence: CSAGQAYTF. The whole variable domain, remainder taken from reference TRBV29-1 and TRBJ1-2, is SAVISQKPSRDICQRGTSLTIQCQVDSQVTMMFWYRQQPGQSLTLIATANQGSEATYESGFVIDKFPISRPNLTFSTLTVSNMSPEDSSIYLCSAGQAYTFGSGTRLTVV.

This clonotype appeared a single time. The chain joins TRBV7-8 to TRBJ2-5; 8 bases match TRBD1. The J call is uncertain, as TRBJ2-7 better fits the DNA end. The CDR3 has 13 residues. The germline V gene has CDR1 SGHVS and CDR2 FQNEAQ. DNA for the CDR3: TGTGCCAGCAGCACCCGACAGGGGAGCGAGCAGTACTTC. It specifies CASSTRQGSEQYF.

The V gene is TRBV6-4, the J gene TRBJ1-1; 9 positions match TRBD1. V dropped 2 bases and J dropped 5; count of bases not matched to a gene: 0. Germline V CDR1 and CDR2: MRHNA, SNTAGT. This CDR3 comprises 13 residues. In DNA, the CDR3 is TGTGCCAGCAGTGACGACAGGGGGACTGAAGCTTTCTTT. It encodes CASSDDRGTEAFF.

Concerning this clonotype: No conserved phenylalanine or tryptophan ends this CDR3, so it is likely a read error. The chain is built from TRBV11-3 and TRBJ1-2, with D perhaps matching TRBD1 (5 bases). The CDR3 totals 16 residues. Deletions cut 0 bases from V and 8 bases from J, with 19 bases between. The germline V gene has CDR1 SGHNT and CDR2 YENEEA. This CDR3 reads CASSLDLTGTGQGYTC. The DNA of the CDR3 is TGTGCCAGCAGCTTAGATCTGACCGGGACGGGGCAAGGCTACACCTGC.

This clonotype appeared a few times. The CDR3 nucleotides are TGCAGTGCCCGCACCGAGCGGGGGCTCACAGATACGCAGTATTTT. It codes for CSARTERGLTDTQYF. The rearrangement joins TRBV20-1 to TRBJ2-3; 8 nucleotides match TRBD2. CDR1 DFQATT and CDR2 SNEGSKA come from the germline V gene (reference sequence). The CDR3 is made up of 15 amino acids. J was trimmed by 2 bases and V by 6 bases; bases with no gene match: 10.

V usage is TRBV4-1 and J usage is TRBJ2-7, with D unresolved. Between the trimmed V and J ends, which lost 1 base and 8 bases, there was a span of 15 bases. The CDR3 is made up of 14 amino acids. Germline lookup yields CDR1 MGHRA and CDR2 YSYEKL. The DNA for the CDR3 is TGCGCCAGCAGCCAAGGGCTGAGCCCTACGCAGCAGTACTTC. Translated: CASSQGLSPTQQYF.

The rearrangement joins TRBV3-1 to TRBJ1-5; D not resolved. From germline, CDR1 is LGHDT and CDR2 YNNKEL (reference sequence). This CDR3 comprises 14 residues. The V gene lost 2 bases and the J gene lost 6 bases, with 11 bases spanning the gap. The DNA of the CDR3 is TGTGCCAGCAGCCAACACATCGGGCGTCAGCCCCAGCATTTT. Its translation is CASSQHIGRQPQHF.

The CDR3 DNA reads TGCAGCGTGGTTGACAGGGGGCCCTATGGCTACACCTTC. Amino acid sequence: CSVVDRGPYGYTF. The V and J genes are TRBV29-1 and TRBJ1-2; the match to TRBD1 covers 10 bases. From germline, CDR1 is SQVTM and CDR2 ANQGSEA. This CDR3 spans 13 amino acids. Trimming at V came to 6 bases and at J to 4 bases, leaving 5 bases not matched to a gene.

The chain couples TRBV6-1 to TRBJ2-7; 12 nucleotides align to TRBD2. V gave up 2 bases and J gave up 3 bases; unmatched junction bases: 2. The germline V gene encodes CDR1 MNHNS and CDR2 SASEGT. The length of the CDR3 is 15 residues. The CDR3 loop reads CASSESLAGGYEQYF. Written as DNA, the CDR3 is TGTGCCAGCAGTGAATCACTAGCGGGGGGCTACGAGCAGTACTTC.

In this sample, this clonotype turned up a few times. CDR3 region: CSVAQRLAGYEQYF. The CDR3 bases are TGCAGCGTTGCACAGAGACTAGCGGGGTACGAGCAGTACTTC. The V gene is TRBV29-1, the J gene TRBJ2-7; 11 bases line up with TRBD2. This CDR3 contains 14 residues. Looked up from germline, CDR1 is SQVTM and CDR2 is ANQGSEA. Trimming cost V 4 bases and J 4 bases; bases outside gene matches: 6.

This chain connects TRBV5-1 to TRBJ2-6; tentatively, D is TRBD2 (5 bases). The CDR3 runs 16 residues. The V and J ends lost 2 bases and 4 bases respectively, with 13 bases between them. The germline V gene has CDR1 SGHRS and CDR2 YFSETQ. CDR3 region: CASSFDPGSGANVLTF. For the CDR3, the DNA is TGCGCCAGCAGCTTTGATCCGGGATCGGGGGCCAACGTCCTGACTTTC.

The gene calls are TRBV5-5 and TRBJ1-4, with 8 bases matching TRBD1. The V gene end was trimmed by 4 bases and the J gene end by 6 bases; junction bases not matched to a gene: 8. Germline V gene sequence: CDR1 SGHKS, CDR2 YYEKEE (reference sequence). The CDR3 consists of 15 residues. The CDR3 nucleotides read TGTGCCAGCAGCCTTGGACAGGGAGGGGATGAAAAACTGTTTTTT. Its protein is CASSLGQGGDEKLFF.

A few counts support this clonotype. The chain uses TRBV27 and TRBJ2-1, with TRBD1 as a possible D gene (6 bases). Trimming took off 7 bases at V and 0 bases at J, with 10 bases between the two ends. CDR1 is MNHEY, CDR2 SMNVEV, per germline (reference sequence). The CDR3 totals 14 residues. The CDR3 DNA follows: TGTGCCAGCATCCGGGACATCTCCTACAATGAGCAGTTCTTC. It translates to CASIRDISYNEQFF.

The chain uses TRBV3-1 and TRBJ2-1, with unresolved D. Germline V CDR1 and CDR2: LGHDT, YNNKEL (reference sequence). Trimming stripped 4 bases from V and 0 bases from J, with 10 bases between. CDR3 length: 15 amino acids. CDR3 sequence: CASSRRTNSYNEQFF. CDR3 DNA: TGTGCCAGCAGCCGCAGGACCAACTCCTACAATGAGCAGTTCTTC.

The chain employs TRBV7-9 and TRBJ2-7; D remains unclear. The J call may not be correct, given that the DNA end is closer to TRBJ2-5. Per the germline V gene, CDR1 is SEHNR and CDR2 is FQNEAQ (reference sequence). The CDR3 runs 16 residues. The CDR3, as DNA: TGTGCCAGCAGCAGCCTTCATCTGTGGGCCAGGGAGACCCAGTACTTC. This sequence encodes CASSSLHLWARETQYF.

V and J are TRBV5-1 and TRBJ2-1, with 15 nucleotides matching TRBD2. Trimming took 3 bases from V and 4 from J; bases not matched to a gene: 2. CDR1 SGHRS and CDR2 YFSETQ come from the germline V gene. The CDR3 loop spans 16 amino acids. In nucleotides, the CDR3 is TGCGCCAGCAGCTGGGGACTAGCGGGAGGATACAATGAGCAGTTCTTC. Residues: CASSWGLAGGYNEQFF.

This clonotype occurred a few times. The genes are TRBV20-1 and TRBJ1-6, with TRBD1 matching 7 bases. This CDR3 contains 15 residues. V gave up 5 bases and J gave up 8 bases; unmatched junction bases: 12. CDR1 DFQATT and CDR2 SNEGSKA come from the germline V gene (reference sequence). CDR3 bases: TGCAGTGCTCCCACAGGGGCGGGATGGGATTCACCCCTCCACTTT. Translation gives CSAPTGAGWDSPLHF.

In regard to this clonotype: This may come from a read error, since a much larger clone is one base off. The chain carries TRBV20-1 and TRBJ1-4, with 7 bases fitting TRBD1. The junction had 7 bases not matched to a gene; V was cut back by 5 bases and J by 4 bases. This CDR3 has 14 amino acids. CDR1 DFQATT and CDR2 SNEGSKA come from the germline V gene (reference sequence). The CDR3 bases are TGCAGTGCTGGTCAGGGGGTCAATAATGAAAAACTGTTTTTT. This translates into CSAGQGVNNEKLFF.

For this clonotype: A junction end diverges from the germline sequence, so it may reflect a read error. This chain connects TRBV5-1 to TRBJ2-5; no definite D call. The CDR3 length is 16 residues. Germline V lookup: CDR1 SGHRS, CDR2 YFSETQ. CDR3 amino acids: CASSFSLGPPQETQYF. CDR3 nucleotide sequence: TGCGCCAGCAGTTTCAGCTTAGGTCCACCCCAAGAGACTCAGTACTTC.

This clonotype has a handful of counts. The rearrangement joins TRBV29-1 to TRBJ1-2; weak D call: TRBD1 (5 bases). This CDR3 has 14 residues. V lost 5 bases, J lost 2 bases, and 15 bases lay in between. CDR1 is SQVTM, CDR2 ANQGSEA, per germline. The CDR3 region has the DNA TGCAGCGTTTGGGGCCAGCCCGCAAACTATGGCTACACCTTC. Its protein product is CSVWGQPANYGYTF.